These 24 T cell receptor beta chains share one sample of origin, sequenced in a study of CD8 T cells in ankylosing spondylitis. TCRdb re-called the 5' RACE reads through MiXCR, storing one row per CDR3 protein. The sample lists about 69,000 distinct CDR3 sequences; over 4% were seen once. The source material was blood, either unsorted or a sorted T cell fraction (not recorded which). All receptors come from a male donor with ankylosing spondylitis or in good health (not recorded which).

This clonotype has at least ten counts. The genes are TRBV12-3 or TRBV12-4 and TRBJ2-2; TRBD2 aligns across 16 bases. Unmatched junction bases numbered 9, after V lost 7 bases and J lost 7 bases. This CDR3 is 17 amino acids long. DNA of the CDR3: TGTGCCAGCATTCCCGGGACTAGCGGGGGGGCGGTCGGGGAGCTGTTTTTT. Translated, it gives CASIPGTSGGAVGELFF.

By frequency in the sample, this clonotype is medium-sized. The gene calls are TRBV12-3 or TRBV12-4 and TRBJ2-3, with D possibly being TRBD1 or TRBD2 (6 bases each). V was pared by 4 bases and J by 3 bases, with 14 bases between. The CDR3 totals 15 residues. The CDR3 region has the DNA TGTGCCAGCAGTTGGCGGGACACCCGTACAGATACGCAGTATTTT. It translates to CASSWRDTRTDTQYF.

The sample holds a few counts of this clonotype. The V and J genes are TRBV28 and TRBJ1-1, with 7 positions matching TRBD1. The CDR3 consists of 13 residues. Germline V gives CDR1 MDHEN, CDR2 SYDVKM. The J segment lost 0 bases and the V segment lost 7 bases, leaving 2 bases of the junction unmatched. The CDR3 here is CASKGQMNTEAFF. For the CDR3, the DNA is TGTGCCAGCAAGGGACAGATGAACACTGAAGCTTTCTTT.

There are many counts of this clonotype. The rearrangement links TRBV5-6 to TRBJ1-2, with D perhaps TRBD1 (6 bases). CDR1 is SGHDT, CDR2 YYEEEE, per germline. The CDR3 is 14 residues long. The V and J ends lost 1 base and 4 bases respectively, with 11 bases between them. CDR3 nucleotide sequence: TGTGCCAGCAGCTTGTTGGGACACAGCTATGGCTACACCTTC. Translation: CASSLLGHSYGYTF.

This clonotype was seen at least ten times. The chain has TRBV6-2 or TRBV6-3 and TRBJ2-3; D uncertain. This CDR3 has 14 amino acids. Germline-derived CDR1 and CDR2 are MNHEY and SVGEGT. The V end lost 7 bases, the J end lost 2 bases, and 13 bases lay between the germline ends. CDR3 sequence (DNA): TGTGCCAGCACCAGAGGAGTCGACACAGATACGCAGTATTTT. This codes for CASTRGVDTDTQYF.

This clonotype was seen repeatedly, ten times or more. The CDR3 region is CASSLERGSSYNEQFF. CDR3 coding DNA: TGCGCCAGCAGCTTGGAGCGGGGGAGCTCCTACAATGAGCAGTTCTTC. The chain couples TRBV5-1 to TRBJ2-1, with 8 nucleotides matching TRBD2. The CDR3 covers 16 residues. J was trimmed by 0 bases and V by 0 bases; bases with no gene match: 2. Germline CDR1 reads SGHRS; CDR2 reads YFSETQ.

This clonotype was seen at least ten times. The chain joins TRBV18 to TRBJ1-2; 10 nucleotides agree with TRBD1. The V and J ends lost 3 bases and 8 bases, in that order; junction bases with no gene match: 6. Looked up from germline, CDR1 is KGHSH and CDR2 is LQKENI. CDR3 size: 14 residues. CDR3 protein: CASSPGQGREGYTF. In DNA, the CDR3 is TGTGCCAGCTCACCGGGACAGGGGAGAGAAGGCTACACCTTC.

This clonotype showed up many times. The CDR3 nucleotides are TGTGCCAGCAGCTTATCGCCCGGCCAGTACGAAAACATTCAGTACTTC. It specifies CASSLSPGQYENIQYF. The chain is built from TRBV11-2 and TRBJ2-4, with D uncertain. Germline V lookup: CDR1 SGHAT, CDR2 FQNNGV. This CDR3 has 16 residues. Trimming took off 2 bases at V and 5 bases at J, with 16 bases between the two ends.

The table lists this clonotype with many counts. The CDR3 sequence is CASSGTSGGLPQPPYNEQFF. DNA for the CDR3: TGCGCCAGCAGCGGGACTAGCGGGGGACTGCCACAGCCGCCGTACAATGAGCAGTTCTTC. V gene TRBV10-1 combines with J gene TRBJ2-1; 14 nucleotides match TRBD2. The V gene end was trimmed by 6 bases and the J gene end by 4 bases; junction bases not matched to a gene: 17. Germline CDR1 and CDR2: WNHNN and SYGVQD (reference sequence). CDR3 length: 20 amino acids.

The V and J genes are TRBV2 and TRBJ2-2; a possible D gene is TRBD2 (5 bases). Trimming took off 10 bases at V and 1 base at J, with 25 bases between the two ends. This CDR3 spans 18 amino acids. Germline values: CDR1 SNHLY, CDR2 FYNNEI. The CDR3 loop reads CAICLKLVWGENTGELFF. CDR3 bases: TGTGCCATCTGTTTGAAACTAGTTTGGGGAGAGAACACCGGGGAGCTGTTTTTT.

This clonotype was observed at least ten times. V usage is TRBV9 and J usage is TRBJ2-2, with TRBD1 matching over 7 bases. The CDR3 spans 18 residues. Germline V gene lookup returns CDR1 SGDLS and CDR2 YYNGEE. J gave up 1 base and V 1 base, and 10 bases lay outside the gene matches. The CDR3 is CASSVTIPRTGNTGELFF. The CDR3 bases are TGTGCCAGCAGCGTAACTATACCCCGGACAGGGAACACCGGGGAGCTGTTTTTT. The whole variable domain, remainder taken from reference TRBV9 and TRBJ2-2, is DSGVTQTPKHLITATGQRVTLRCSPRSGDLSVYWYQQSLDQGLQFLIQYYNGEERAKGNILERFSAQQFPDLHSELNLSSLELGDSALYFCASSVTIPRTGNTGELFFGEGSRLTVL.

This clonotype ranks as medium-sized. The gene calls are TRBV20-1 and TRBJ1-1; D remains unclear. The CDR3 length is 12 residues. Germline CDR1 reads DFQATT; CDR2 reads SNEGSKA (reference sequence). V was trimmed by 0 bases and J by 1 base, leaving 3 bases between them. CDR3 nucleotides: TGCAGTGCTAGAGAGGGGAACACTGAAGCTTTCTTT. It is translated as CSAREGNTEAFF.

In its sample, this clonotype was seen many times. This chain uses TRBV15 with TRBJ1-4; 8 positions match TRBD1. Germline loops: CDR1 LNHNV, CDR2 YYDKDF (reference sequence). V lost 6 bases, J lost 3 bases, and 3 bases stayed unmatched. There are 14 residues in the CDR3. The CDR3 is CATSSQGANEKLFF. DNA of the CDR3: TGTGCCACCAGTTCACAGGGGGCTAATGAAAAACTGTTTTTT.

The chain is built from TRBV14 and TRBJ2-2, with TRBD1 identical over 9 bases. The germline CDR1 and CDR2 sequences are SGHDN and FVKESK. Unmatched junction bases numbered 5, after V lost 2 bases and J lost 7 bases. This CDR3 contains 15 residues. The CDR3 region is CASSQWDRVNGELFF. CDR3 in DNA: TGTGCCAGCAGCCAATGGGACAGGGTGAACGGGGAGCTGTTTTTT.

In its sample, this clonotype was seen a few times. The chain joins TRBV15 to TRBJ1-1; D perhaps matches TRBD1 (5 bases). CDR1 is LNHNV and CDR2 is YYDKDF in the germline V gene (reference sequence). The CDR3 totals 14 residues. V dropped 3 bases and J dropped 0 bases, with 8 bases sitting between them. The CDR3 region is CATSSAGLNTEAFF. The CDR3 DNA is TGTGCCACCAGCAGCGCAGGGCTGAACACTGAAGCTTTCTTT.

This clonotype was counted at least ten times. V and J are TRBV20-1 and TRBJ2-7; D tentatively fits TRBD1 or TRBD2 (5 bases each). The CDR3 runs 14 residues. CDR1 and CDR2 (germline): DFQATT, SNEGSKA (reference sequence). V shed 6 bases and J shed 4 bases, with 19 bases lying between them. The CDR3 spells CSASRGAPGYEQYF. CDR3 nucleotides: TGCAGTGCCAGCCGAGGGGCGCCGGGATACGAGCAGTACTTC.

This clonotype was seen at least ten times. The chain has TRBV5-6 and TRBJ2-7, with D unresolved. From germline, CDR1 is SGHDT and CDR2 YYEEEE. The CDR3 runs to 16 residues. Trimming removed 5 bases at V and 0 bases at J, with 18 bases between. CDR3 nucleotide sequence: TGTGCCAGCAGACTCCGAAGTTGGTCTAGCTCCTACGAGCAGTACTTC. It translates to CASRLRSWSSSYEQYF.

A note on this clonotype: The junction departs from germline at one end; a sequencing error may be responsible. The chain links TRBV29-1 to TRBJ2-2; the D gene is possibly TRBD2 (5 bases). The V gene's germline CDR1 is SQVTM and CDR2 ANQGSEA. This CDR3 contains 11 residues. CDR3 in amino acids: CSVRNTGKLFF. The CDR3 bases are TGCAGCGTGAGAAACACCGGGAAGCTGTTTTTT.

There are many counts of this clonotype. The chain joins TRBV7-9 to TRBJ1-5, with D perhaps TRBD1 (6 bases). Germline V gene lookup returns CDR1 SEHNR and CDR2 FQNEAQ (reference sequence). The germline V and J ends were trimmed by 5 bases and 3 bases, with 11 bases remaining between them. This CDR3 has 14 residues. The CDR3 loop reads CASSEQGVNQPQHF. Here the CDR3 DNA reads TGTGCCAGCAGCGAACAGGGTGTCAATCAGCCCCAGCATTTT.

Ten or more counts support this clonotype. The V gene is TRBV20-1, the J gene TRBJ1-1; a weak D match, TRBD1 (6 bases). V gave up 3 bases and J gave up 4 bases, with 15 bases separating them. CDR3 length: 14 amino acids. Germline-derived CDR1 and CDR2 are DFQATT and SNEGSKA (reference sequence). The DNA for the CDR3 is TGCAGTGCTAGTGGGAGGACAGTGGGCACTGAAGCTTTCTTT. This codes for CSASGRTVGTEAFF.

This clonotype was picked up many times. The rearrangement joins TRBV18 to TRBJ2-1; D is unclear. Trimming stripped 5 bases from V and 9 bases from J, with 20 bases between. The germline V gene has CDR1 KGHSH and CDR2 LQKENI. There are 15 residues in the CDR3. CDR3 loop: CASSTEHGWVFEQFF. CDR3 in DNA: TGTGCCAGCTCAACCGAACACGGGTGGGTATTTGAGCAGTTCTTC.

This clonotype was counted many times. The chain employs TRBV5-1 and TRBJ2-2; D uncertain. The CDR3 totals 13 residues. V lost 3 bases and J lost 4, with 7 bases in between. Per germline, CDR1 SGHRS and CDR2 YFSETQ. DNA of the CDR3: TGCGCCAGCAGCTGGGGTGCCACCGGGGAGCTGTTTTTT. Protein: CASSWGATGELFF.

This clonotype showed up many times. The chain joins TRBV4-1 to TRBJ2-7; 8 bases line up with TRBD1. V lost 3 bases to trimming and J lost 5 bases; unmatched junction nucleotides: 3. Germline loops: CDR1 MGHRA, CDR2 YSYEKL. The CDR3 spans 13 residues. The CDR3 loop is CASSHRQGNEQYF. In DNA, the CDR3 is TGCGCCAGCAGCCACCGACAGGGGAACGAGCAGTACTTC.

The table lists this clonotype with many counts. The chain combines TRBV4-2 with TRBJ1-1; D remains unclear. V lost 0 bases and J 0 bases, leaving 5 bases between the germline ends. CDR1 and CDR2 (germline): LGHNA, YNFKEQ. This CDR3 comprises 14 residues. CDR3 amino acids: CASSQENLNTEAFF. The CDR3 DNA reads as TGTGCCAGCAGCCAAGAAAACCTGAACACTGAAGCTTTCTTT.